One sample yielded the 32 T cell receptor beta chains listed below, sequenced in a study of blood T cell repertoires in COVID-19. Assay used: immunoSEQ multiplex PCR; TCRdb lists only in-frame clones, some missing. The sample records under 150,000 clones, around four fifths being singletons. Material for sequencing was peripheral blood. Receptor source: a human donor in a cohort sampled during active COVID-19.

The V gene is TRBV3-1 (or the pseudogene TRBV3-2), the J gene TRBJ2-3; 8 nucleotides line up with TRBD1. Losses at the gene ends were 10 bases for V and 3 bases for J; bases not matched to a gene: 6. This CDR3 has 13 amino acids. Germline V CDR1 and CDR2: LGHDT, YNNKEL (reference sequence). The CDR3 DNA reads as TGTGCCATCCACGACAGGGGAACAGATACGCAGTATTTT. It encodes CAIHDRGTDTQYF.

The chain uses TRBV6-6 and TRBJ1-2; 8 bases match TRBD1. The CDR3 sequence is 15 residues long. V shed 5 bases, J shed 7 bases, and the junction held 12 bases outside the gene matches. Germline V gene data show CDR1 as MNHNY and CDR2 as SVGAGI (reference sequence). CDR3 coding DNA: TGTGCCAGCAGTCGACTGACAGGGGCCCTGCCTGGCTACACCTTC. It yields the protein CASSRLTGALPGYTF.

CDR3 coding DNA: TGTGCCAGCAGCCGGTACGACGAGCAGTACTTC. Its protein product is CASSRYDEQYF. The rearrangement links TRBV28 to TRBJ2-7, with D uncertain. In germline, CDR1 is MDHEN, CDR2 SYDVKM. Trimming took 6 bases from V and 5 from J, leaving 8 bases between them. The CDR3 covers 11 residues. The variable domain in full, completed from reference TRBV28 and TRBJ2-7, reads DVKVTQSSRYLVKRTGEKVFLECVQDMDHENMFWYRQDPGLGLRLIYFSYDVKMKEKGDIPEGYSVSREKKERFSLILESASTNQTSMYLCASSRYDEQYFGPGTRLTVT.

The rearrangement uses TRBV13 and TRBJ2-3; 9 nucleotides agree with TRBD2. Germline values: CDR1 PRHDT, CDR2 FYEKMQ (reference sequence). Unmatched junction bases numbered 4, after V lost 1 base and J lost 5 bases. This CDR3 is built from 15 residues. This CDR3 is CASSLVPSGEDTQYF. CDR3 sequence (DNA): TGTGCCAGCAGCTTAGTGCCTAGCGGGGAAGATACGCAGTATTTT.

Only one count was recorded for this clone. The genes are TRBV11-3 and TRBJ2-7; D is perhaps TRBD2 (5 bases). Trimming removed 2 bases at V and 5 bases at J, with 16 bases between. Germline CDR1 SGHNT, CDR2 YENEEA. This CDR3 is built from 15 residues. CDR3 bases: TGTGCCAGCAGCTTATCCGGGCCCAACGGGGACGAGCAGTACTTC. Its protein product is CASSLSGPNGDEQYF. Combining the CDR3 with reference TRBV11-3 and TRBJ2-7 gives the whole variable domain EAGVVQSPRYKIIEKKQPVAFWCNPISGHNTLYWYLQNLGQGPELLIRYENEEAVDDSQLPKDRFSAERLKGVDSTLKIQPAELGDSAVYLCASSLSGPNGDEQYFGPGTRLTVT.

The J gene is TRBJ1-2, the V gene TRBV5-6; D unresolved. The germline V and J ends were trimmed by 4 bases and 2 bases, with 9 bases remaining between them. Germline V CDR1 and CDR2: SGHDT, YYEEEE. This CDR3 is 13 amino acids long. The CDR3 DNA reads as TGTGCCAGCAGCCCATCGAGCAACTATGGCTACACCTTC. This translates into CASSPSSNYGYTF.

The J gene is TRBJ2-1, the V gene TRBV20-1; 12 bases are shared with TRBD2. V lost 3 bases, J lost 8 bases, and 5 bases stayed unmatched. This CDR3 is 14 amino acids long. CDR1 is DFQATT and CDR2 is SNEGSKA in the germline V gene (reference sequence). CDR3 amino acids: CSASPSSGGDEQFF. CDR3 nucleotide sequence: TGCAGTGCTAGTCCGTCTAGCGGGGGGGATGAGCAGTTCTTC.

The chain carries TRBV27 and TRBJ1-2; 8 bases map to TRBD1. The V gene's germline CDR1 is MNHEY and CDR2 SMNVEV (reference sequence). The CDR3 runs 13 residues. J was trimmed by 8 bases and V by 7 bases; bases with no gene match: 9. The CDR3 region has the DNA TGTGCCAGCATGGACAGGGTCATAGGAGGCTACACCTTC. Translation gives CASMDRVIGGYTF.

This clone was detected a few times. This chain links TRBV28 with TRBJ1-2; D call uncertain. V lost 6 bases, J lost 4 bases, and 18 bases lay in between. Germline lookup yields CDR1 MDHEN and CDR2 SYDVKM. The CDR3 length is 15 residues. The CDR3 is CASSLPATAPYGYTF. CDR3 DNA: TGTGCCAGCAGCCTGCCCGCAACAGCACCCTATGGCTACACCTTC.

J is TRBJ2-1 and V is TRBV5-6; 7 nucleotides line up with TRBD2. Germline CDR1 reads SGHDT; CDR2 reads YYEEEE. The CDR3 sequence is 14 residues long. The V and J ends lost 3 bases and 6 bases, in that order; junction bases with no gene match: 6. CDR3 sequence reads: CASSSGLAGNEQFF. The CDR3 DNA is TGTGCCAGCAGCTCGGGGTTAGCGGGCAATGAGCAGTTCTTC.

This clone appeared many times. The CDR3 DNA follows: TGTGCCAGCAGTACAGGGGGCACGTACGAGCAGTACTTC. Translating it yields CASSTGGTYEQYF. V gene TRBV2 combines with J gene TRBJ2-7, with 9 positions matching TRBD1. V dropped 5 bases and J dropped 4; count of bases not matched to a gene: 3. This CDR3 has 13 residues. Germline CDR1 reads SNHLY; CDR2 reads FYNNEI. Full variable domain (missing parts from reference TRBV2 and TRBJ2-7): EPEVTQTPSHQVTQMGQEVILRCVPISNHLYFYWYRQILGQKVEFLVSFYNNEISEKSEIFDDQFSVERPDGSNFTLKIRSTKLEDSAMYFCASSTGGTYEQYFGPGTRLTVT.

The chain uses TRBV10-1 and TRBJ2-7; TRBD1 agrees at 7 bases. V lost 3 bases to trimming and J lost 1 base; unmatched junction nucleotides: 3. CDR3 size: 14 residues. From germline, CDR1 is WNHNN and CDR2 SYGVQD (reference sequence). CDR3 DNA: TGCGCCAGCAGTGATGGGACAGCTTCCTACGAGCAGTACTTC. Translated, it gives CASSDGTASYEQYF.

The chain is built from TRBV3-1 (or the pseudogene TRBV3-2) and TRBJ2-7; the match to TRBD1 covers 11 bases. The CDR3 is 15 amino acids. Germline V gene data show CDR1 as LGHDT and CDR2 as YNNKEL (reference sequence). Trimming removed 4 bases from V and 6 bases from J; junction bases left unmatched: 8. The CDR3 nucleotides are TGTGCCAGCAGCCCCCTGGGACAGGGGGAAGGCGAGCAGTACTTC. Protein product: CASSPLGQGEGEQYF.

This chain links TRBV19 with TRBJ2-5, with TRBD2 identical over 12 bases. Germline-derived CDR1 and CDR2 are LNHDA and SQIVND (reference sequence). Losses at the gene ends were 5 bases for V and 4 bases for J; bases not matched to a gene: 8. This CDR3 spans 16 amino acids. CDR3 nucleotide sequence: TGTGCCAGTAGTCCGACGGCTAGCGGGGGGGTAGAGACCCAGTACTTC. Translated, it gives CASSPTASGGVETQYF. Together with reference TRBV19 and TRBJ2-5, the CDR3 gives the full variable domain: DGGITQSPKYLFRKEGQNVTLSCEQNLNHDAMYWYRQDPGQGLRLIYYSQIVNDFQKGDIAEGYSVSREKKESFPLTVTSAQKNPTAFYLCASSPTASGGVETQYFGPGTRLLVL.

The chain is built from TRBV19 and TRBJ1-1, with D tentatively TRBD1 (6 bases). Germline V gene lookup returns CDR1 LNHDA and CDR2 SQIVND (reference sequence). The V gene lost 6 bases and the J gene lost 4 bases, with 12 bases spanning the gap. The CDR3 covers 13 residues. The CDR3 bases are TGTGCCAGTAGGACGGACAGCACCACTGAAGCTTTCTTT. This codes for CASRTDSTTEAFF.

This chain joins TRBV5-5 and TRBJ2-1, with D perhaps TRBD1 (6 bases). Germline V gene lookup returns CDR1 SGHKS and CDR2 YYEKEE (reference sequence). The CDR3 has 14 amino acids. With 6 bases removed from V and 2 bases from J, the gap between germline ends came to 12 bases. The CDR3 DNA reads TGTGCCAGCATAGTAGGGGGAGCCTACAATGAGCAGTTCTTC. This encodes CASIVGGAYNEQFF.

The chain uses TRBV19 and TRBJ1-4; D is unclear. The germline V gene has CDR1 LNHDA and CDR2 SQIVND (reference sequence). This CDR3 spans 14 amino acids. Between the trimmed V and J ends, which lost 3 bases and 7 bases, there was a span of 12 bases. CDR3 DNA: TGTGCCAGTAGTATCTATCCACTTCGTGAAAAACTGTTTTTT. This translates into CASSIYPLREKLFF.

The rearrangement uses TRBV4-1 and TRBJ1-2; D is perhaps TRBD1 (5 bases). The ends were cut back, 3 bases at V and 4 bases at J, with 12 bases in the middle. This CDR3 has 14 residues. The germline CDR1 and CDR2 sequences are MGHRA and YSYEKL. This chain's CDR3 is CASSQGQILYGYTF. CDR3 bases: TGCGCCAGCAGCCAGGGGCAAATTCTCTATGGCTACACCTTC.

This chain links TRBV9 with TRBJ1-2; TRBD1 matches at 7 bases. Germline V lookup: CDR1 SGDLS, CDR2 YYNGEE. Trimming removed 2 bases from V and 5 bases from J; junction bases left unmatched: 9. This CDR3 has 15 amino acids. CDR3 protein: CASSVGQAGGYGYTF. Written as DNA, the CDR3 is TGTGCCAGCAGCGTCGGACAGGCGGGAGGTTATGGCTACACCTTC.

The chain uses TRBV3-1 (or the pseudogene TRBV3-2) and TRBJ2-1; D may be TRBD2 (6 bases). The V end was cut by 4 bases, the J end by 5 bases, with 24 bases between. Per the germline V gene, CDR1 is LGHDT and CDR2 is YNNKEL (reference sequence). This CDR3 comprises 18 residues. The CDR3: CASSPQDSGLTSHNEQFF. DNA of the CDR3: TGTGCCAGCAGCCCCCAGGATAGCGGATTGACAAGCCACAATGAGCAGTTCTTC.

The chain carries TRBV11-2 and TRBJ2-7; D possibly corresponds to TRBD1 (8 bases). The germline V gene encodes CDR1 SGHAT and CDR2 FQNNGV. V was trimmed by 5 bases and J by 3 bases, leaving 20 bases between them. CDR3 length: 16 amino acids. The DNA for the CDR3 is TGTGCCAGCAGCCTGGACACAGGGGGGGGAAGCTACGAGCAGTACTTC. The encoded protein is CASSLDTGGGSYEQYF.

The chain carries TRBV2 and TRBJ2-2; a possible D gene is TRBD2 (6 bases). This CDR3 has 12 amino acids. Germline values: CDR1 SNHLY, CDR2 FYNNEI. The germline V and J ends were trimmed by 7 bases and 6 bases, with 9 bases remaining between them. The CDR3 spells CASTREAGELFF. CDR3 DNA: TGTGCCAGCACCAGGGAGGCCGGGGAGCTGTTTTTT.

This clone was recorded once. The chain is built from TRBV7-6 and TRBJ2-3, with 10 bases that match TRBD2. In germline, CDR1 is SGHVS, CDR2 FNYEAQ. Trimming cost V 0 bases and J 3 bases; bases outside gene matches: 6. There are 17 residues in the CDR3. As DNA, the CDR3 is TGTGCCAGCAGCTTAGCGCGTCGAGCGGGGGGGACAGATACGCAGTATTTT. The encoded protein is CASSLARRAGGTDTQYF.

V and J are TRBV5-4 and TRBJ1-1, with a weak D call TRBD1 (5 bases). Germline V gene data show CDR1 as SGHNT and CDR2 as YYREEE (reference sequence). This CDR3 is built from 12 residues. V was clipped by 9 bases and J by 8 bases, with 17 bases between them. The CDR3 sequence is CANSYGASEAFF. CDR3 coding DNA: TGTGCCAACTCTTATGGGGCCTCCGAAGCTTTCTTT.

CDR3 nucleotides: TGTGCCAGCAGTCCAGGACAGGAAATCAGTCGGCCCCAGCATTTT. Protein sequence: CASSPGQEISRPQHF. The chain is built from TRBV27 and TRBJ1-5, with 7 positions matching TRBD1. The CDR3 contains 15 residues. Germline V CDR1 and CDR2: MNHEY, SMNVEV (reference sequence). The J segment lost 9 bases and the V segment lost 5 bases, leaving 13 bases of the junction unmatched.

The chain couples TRBV4-1 to TRBJ2-5, with TRBD1 matching 8 bases. CDR1 is MGHRA, CDR2 YSYEKL, per germline. V shed 3 bases and J 8 bases; nucleotides not matched to a gene: 11. The CDR3 runs to 15 residues. CDR3 in DNA: TGCGCCAGCAGCCAGTTGGCAGGGGGCGGTCGAACCCAGTACTTC. Residues: CASSQLAGGGRTQYF.

The V gene is TRBV6-1, the J gene TRBJ1-6; D not resolved. Trimming took 2 bases from V and 6 from J, leaving 8 bases between them. In germline, CDR1 is MNHNS, CDR2 SASEGT. This CDR3 contains 14 residues. The CDR3 reads CASSERGFNSPLHF. CDR3 DNA sequence: TGTGCCAGCAGTGAACGAGGGTTTAATTCACCCCTCCACTTT.

This rearrangement joins TRBV19 to TRBJ1-1; 8 positions match TRBD1. The CDR3 sequence is 14 residues long. Trimming removed 4 bases from V and 2 bases from J; junction bases left unmatched: 3. CDR1 and CDR2 from the germline V gene are LNHDA and SQIVND (reference sequence). As DNA, the CDR3 is TGTGCCAGTAGTAGCACAGGGGGAAACACTGAAGCTTTCTTT. As protein: CASSSTGGNTEAFF. The variable domain in full, with the rest retrieved from reference TRBV19 and TRBJ1-1, is DGGITQSPKYLFRKEGQNVTLSCEQNLNHDAMYWYRQDPGQGLRLIYYSQIVNDFQKGDIAEGYSVSREKKESFPLTVTSAQKNPTAFYLCASSSTGGNTEAFFGQGTRLTVV.

This chain links TRBV11-2 with TRBJ2-7, with TRBD1 as a possible D gene (6 bases). CDR3 length: 13 residues. V lost 5 bases, J lost 4 bases, and 12 bases lay in between. Germline V gives CDR1 SGHAT, CDR2 FQNNGV. The CDR3 loop is CASSPGQWYEQYF. The CDR3 DNA reads TGTGCCAGCAGCCCCGGACAGTGGTACGAGCAGTACTTC.

This sequence joins TRBV21-1 and TRBJ2-6; TRBD2, as called in the table, went unchecked against the DNA. TRBV21-1 is shown as a pseudogene. The CDR3 length is 18 residues. CDR3 bases: TGTGCCAGCAGCAAAAGGGGGGGGTCCTACTCTGGGGCCAACGTCCTGACTTTC. Protein: CASSKRGGSYSGANVLTF.

CDR3 loop: CASRTTGWGHEQYF. The CDR3 nucleotides read TGTGCCAGCAGAACAACAGGGTGGGGCCACGAGCAGTACTTC. V gene TRBV6-5 combines with J gene TRBJ2-7; maybe TRBD1 (6 bases). In germline, CDR1 is MNHEY, CDR2 SVGAGI. This CDR3 contains 14 residues. V lost 6 bases and J lost 5, with 17 bases in between.

The chain uses TRBV2 and TRBJ1-2, with D hard to call. CDR1 and CDR2 from the germline V gene are SNHLY and FYNNEI. V was cut by 3 bases and J by 8 bases, with 13 bases left in between. This CDR3 region has 13 residues. For the CDR3, the DNA is TGTGCCAGCAGTGAGGAGGCAGCCGGGGGCTACACCTTC. The encoded protein is CASSEEAAGGYTF.